The 22 T cell receptor beta chains below come from one sample, sequenced in a study of sequential checkpoint blockade in melanoma. Treatment denoted: randomized to nivolumab then ipilimumab (arm A) or the reverse (arm B). Profiling relied on immunoSEQ multiplex PCR, and the TCRdb table lists in-frame clones only, not all of them. This sample has approximately 14,000 clones, with 52% found just once. Material: CD8+ T cells sorted from blood (inferred from file names), obtained from a patient given nivolumab and ipilimumab in sequence. The receptors derive from a human donor with melanoma.

The rearrangement links TRBV4-3 to TRBJ2-2; tentative D call: TRBD2 (6 bases). The CDR3 covers 16 residues. Germline-derived CDR1 and CDR2 are LGHNA and YSLEER. V was cut by 6 bases and J by 1 base, with 15 bases left in between. CDR3 in amino acids: CASSPVSSENTGELFF. The CDR3 nucleotides read TGCGCCAGCAGTCCAGTTTCTAGCGAGAACACCGGGGAGCTGTTTTTT.

The V and J genes are TRBV9 and TRBJ2-3; TRBD2 matches at 9 bases. Germline V gene data show CDR1 as SGDLS and CDR2 as YYNGEE. V dropped 0 bases and J dropped 6; count of bases not matched to a gene: 5. This CDR3 is built from 15 residues. The DNA of the CDR3 is TGTGCCAGCAGCGTAGGGTTTAGCGGGGGTGATACGCAGTATTTT. Protein sequence: CASSVGFSGGDTQYF.

This clone was counted only a few times. V is TRBV6-9 and J is TRBJ2-7; D might be TRBD1 (5 bases). This CDR3 is 14 amino acids long. With 5 bases removed from V and 5 bases from J, the gap between germline ends came to 16 bases. The germline gives CDR1 MNHGY, CDR2 SVAAGI. The CDR3 sequence: CASSPRTRRNEQYF. CDR3 nucleotides: TGTGCCAGCAGTCCGCGGACACGGCGTAACGAGCAGTACTTC.

The chain carries TRBV13 and TRBJ2-7, with TRBD2 as a possible D gene (5 bases). Trimming took off 2 bases at V and 3 bases at J, with 14 bases between the two ends. Germline CDR1 reads PRHDT; CDR2 reads FYEKMQ (reference sequence). This CDR3 contains 15 residues. Here the CDR3 reads CASSLPGKGGYEQYF. CDR3 DNA: TGTGCCAGCAGCTTACCGGGAAAGGGTGGCTACGAGCAGTACTTC.

This chain links TRBV19 with TRBJ2-1; 13 nucleotides align to TRBD2. The J segment lost 8 bases and the V segment lost 7 bases, leaving 8 bases of the junction unmatched. This CDR3 contains 15 residues. Germline lookup yields CDR1 LNHDA and CDR2 SQIVND (reference sequence). CDR3 region: CASTTTSGGADEQFF. Written as DNA, the CDR3 is TGTGCCAGTACTACTACTAGCGGGGGGGCGGATGAGCAGTTCTTC. The full variable domain, its missing parts supplied by reference TRBV19 and TRBJ2-1, is DGGITQSPKYLFRKEGQNVTLSCEQNLNHDAMYWYRQDPGQGLRLIYYSQIVNDFQKGDIAEGYSVSREKKESFPLTVTSAQKNPTAFYLCASTTTSGGADEQFFGPGTRLTVL.

V and J are TRBV30 and TRBJ2-1, with 11 positions matching TRBD2. CDR3 length equals 14 residues. Germline CDR1 and CDR2: GTSNPN and SVGIG (reference sequence). The ends lost 8 bases at V and 3 bases at J; junction bases unmatched: 6. The CDR3 region has the DNA TGTGCCGGCCTGGGACTAGCGGACTACAATGAGCAGTTCTTC. Amino acids: CAGLGLADYNEQFF.

About this clone: The junction differs from germline at one of its ends, possibly a read error. The V gene is TRBV11-2, the J gene TRBJ1-4, with D perhaps TRBD1 (5 bases). CDR3 length: 17 residues. Germline V CDR1 and CDR2: SGHAT, FQNNGV. The CDR3 sequence is CASSLDQGVKRDEKLFF. The CDR3 nucleotides read TGTGCCAGCAGCCTAGACCAAGGGGTAAAAAGGGATGAAAAACTGTTTTTT. Full variable domain (outside the CDR3, taken from reference TRBV11-2 and TRBJ1-4): EAGVAQSPRYKIIEKRQSVAFWCNPISGHATLYWYQQILGQGPKLLIQFQNNGVVDDSQLPKDRFSAERLKGVDSTLKIQPAKLEDSAVYLCASSLDQGVKRDEKLFFGSGTQLSVL.

This clone was seen only a few times. The rearrangement uses TRBV28 and TRBJ1-3; 9 bases map to TRBD1. Germline lookup yields CDR1 MDHEN and CDR2 SYDVKM. V trimming: 6 bases; J trimming: 4 bases; junction bases outside the gene matches: 7. CDR3 length: 15 amino acids. The CDR3 loop reads CASSAGTGFGNTIYF. CDR3 in DNA: TGTGCCAGCAGCGCCGGGACAGGGTTCGGAAACACCATATATTTT.

Turning to this clone: At one of its ends the junction is not consistent with the germline gene, which may arise from a read error. Within the sample, other DNA sequences also encode this same CDR3. The genes are TRBV7-3 and TRBJ1-1; 11 bases line up with TRBD1. Germline V lookup: CDR1 SGHTA, CDR2 FQGTGA. The CDR3 covers 14 residues. In DNA form, the CDR3 reads TGCGCCAGCAGCTCAGGGACAGGGGGGACTGAAGCTTTCTTT. It specifies CASSSGTGGTEAFF.

The V and J genes are TRBV6-5 and TRBJ2-3; D may be TRBD1 (6 bases). Germline lookup yields CDR1 MNHEY and CDR2 SVGAGI. V dropped 0 bases and J dropped 1 base, with 11 bases sitting between them. The CDR3 totals 16 residues. This chain's CDR3 is CASSYSQGRGTDTQYF. CDR3 DNA: TGTGCCAGCAGTTACTCGCAGGGGCGAGGCACAGATACGCAGTATTTT.

The J gene is TRBJ1-2, the V gene TRBV29-1, with a tentative D call TRBD1 (6 bases). CDR1 is SQVTM, CDR2 ANQGSEA, per germline. The V gene lost 3 bases and the J gene lost 1 base, with 9 bases spanning the gap. The CDR3 loop spans 13 amino acids. DNA of the CDR3: TGCAGCGTTGAGCAGGGGAATAACTATGGCTACACCTTC. Protein: CSVEQGNNYGYTF.

The chain links TRBV4-1 to TRBJ1-5; D remains unclear. The CDR3 has 15 residues. Germline loops: CDR1 MGHRA, CDR2 YSYEKL. Trimming pared 1 base from V and 0 bases from J, leaving 7 bases between. The CDR3, as DNA: TGCGCCAGCAGCCAAGCCGTTTCTAGCAATCAGCCCCAGCATTTT. Its translation: CASSQAVSSNQPQHF.

The chain combines TRBV30 with TRBJ2-7; 7 bases are shared with TRBD1. This CDR3 comprises 15 residues. Germline values: CDR1 GTSNPN, CDR2 SVGIG (reference sequence). V lost 1 base to trimming and J lost 4 bases; unmatched junction nucleotides: 10. CDR3 sequence: CAWSAVDRERYEQYF. Written as DNA, the CDR3 is TGTGCCTGGAGTGCAGTAGACAGGGAACGATACGAGCAGTACTTC.

This clone was detected a few times. This rearrangement joins TRBV12-2 to TRBJ2-6; TRBD2, the D gene given by the table, was not confirmed from the DNA. TRBV12-2 counts as a pseudogene. The CDR3 is 19 residues long. As DNA, the CDR3 is TGTGCAAGTCGCAAACAAAGGACTCCAACACAAAGTCGGGCCAACGTCCTGACTTTC. It specifies CASRKQRTPTQSRANVLTF.

Sample share makes this clone medium-sized (0.01 to 0.1%). The chain links TRBV19 to TRBJ2-1; D uncertain. The V end was cut by 1 base, the J end by 4 bases, with 5 bases between. Germline values: CDR1 LNHDA, CDR2 SQIVND (reference sequence). The CDR3 length is 13 residues. The CDR3 is CASSIARYNEQFF. CDR3 coding DNA: TGTGCCAGTAGTATAGCGCGTTACAATGAGCAGTTCTTC.

CDR3 sequence: CASSLGAPYEQYF. CDR3 in DNA: TGTGCCAGTAGTCTTGGGGCGCCCTACGAGCAGTACTTC. The chain has TRBV19 and TRBJ2-5, with a weak D call TRBD1 (5 bases). The J call may be mistaken, given a closer DNA end match to TRBJ2-7. The CDR3 runs 13 residues. From germline, CDR1 is LNHDA and CDR2 SQIVND (reference sequence).

This clone was seen more than once but under ten times. The chain is built from TRBV6-6 and TRBJ2-7; D ambiguous. CDR3 length: 13 residues. V lost 0 bases, J lost 0 bases, and 3 bases lay in between. The germline V gene has CDR1 MNHNY and CDR2 SVGAGI (reference sequence). The CDR3 loop reads CASSYSSSYEQYF. The CDR3 coding sequence is TGTGCCAGCAGTTACTCTAGCTCCTACGAGCAGTACTTC.

As for this clone: Different DNA sequences within this sample yield the same CDR3. The rearrangement links TRBV11-2 to TRBJ1-2; D may be TRBD1 (6 bases). The V gene's germline CDR1 is SGHAT and CDR2 FQNNGV. V lost 7 bases, J lost 4 bases, and 13 bases lay in between. This CDR3 has 13 amino acids. In DNA form, the CDR3 reads TGTGCCAGCAACTCTAAGGACAGCTATGGCTACACCTTC. Amino acids: CASNSKDSYGYTF.

The V call is TRBV2, the J call TRBJ2-7; D call uncertain. CDR1 SNHLY and CDR2 FYNNEI come from the germline V gene. This CDR3 spans 14 amino acids. V was shortened by 1 base and J by 6 bases, with 13 bases between the two germline ends. DNA for the CDR3: TGTGCCAGCAGTGAAGGGCCCGATACCTTCGAGCAGTACTTC. Amino acid sequence: CASSEGPDTFEQYF.

CDR3 nucleotide sequence: TGTGCCAGCAGCTTAGTTATCGGCGGCGAGCAGTACTTC. The encoded protein is CASSLVIGGEQYF. V is TRBV7-8 and J is TRBJ2-5; D is unclear. With the DNA end fitting TRBJ2-7 better, the J assignment may be wrong. Germline V lookup: CDR1 SGHVS, CDR2 FQNEAQ. This CDR3 region has 13 residues.

V usage is TRBV5-6 and J usage is TRBJ2-7, with D unresolved. V was pared by 0 bases and J by 0 bases, with 4 bases between. In germline, CDR1 is SGHDT, CDR2 YYEEEE. The CDR3 extends over 13 amino acids. The CDR3: CASSLVSSYEQYF. The CDR3 region has the DNA TGTGCCAGCAGCTTGGTCAGCTCCTACGAGCAGTACTTC. Full variable domain (missing parts from reference TRBV5-6 and TRBJ2-7): DAGVTQSPTHLIKTRGQQVTLRCSPKSGHDTVSWYQQALGQGPQFIFQYYEEEERQRGNFPDRFSGHQFPNYSSELNVNALLLGDSALYLCASSLVSSYEQYFGPGTRLTVT.

This sequence joins TRBV15 and TRBJ1-4; D ambiguous. The CDR3 has 16 residues. The V end was cut by 5 bases, the J end by 0 bases, with 13 bases between. Germline V CDR1 and CDR2: LNHNV, YYDKDF (reference sequence). For the CDR3, the DNA is TGTGCCACCAGCGGAGGAATCATAGCAACTAATGAAAAACTGTTTTTT. The encoded protein is CATSGGIIATNEKLFF.